These 20 T cell receptor beta chains share one sample of origin, sequenced in a study of T cell changes during pregnancy in multiple sclerosis. This table comes from immunoSEQ multiplex PCR, and its TCRdb copy is limited to in-frame clones, with some not included. The top ten clones hold roughly 0.91% of a sample with over 90,000 clones, 80% to 95% of them seen once. The source material was peripheral blood, sampled before pregnancy. The receptors originated from a female donor with multiple sclerosis, enrolled in a pregnancy study.

CDR3: CASTPRGANSNQPQHF. As DNA, the CDR3 is TGTGCCAGTACTCCCCGGGGGGCAAATAGCAATCAGCCCCAGCATTTT. The genes are TRBV19 and TRBJ1-5, with D possibly TRBD1 on 6 matching bases. This CDR3 has 16 residues. V lost 7 bases, J lost 0 bases, and 16 bases lay in between. Germline lookup yields CDR1 LNHDA and CDR2 SQIVND (reference sequence).

V and J are TRBV6-5 and TRBJ1-2; 10 nucleotides match TRBD1. The V gene's germline CDR1 is MNHEY and CDR2 SVGAGI. The CDR3 sequence is 15 residues long. The V gene end was trimmed by 6 bases and the J gene end by 5 bases; junction bases not matched to a gene: 9. Here the CDR3 reads CASSPGQGLIYGYTF. The CDR3 DNA sequence: TGTGCCAGCAGCCCGGGACAGGGGCTAATTTATGGCTACACCTTC.

The V and J genes are TRBV4-1 and TRBJ2-7; tentatively, D is TRBD1 (6 bases). Germline V lookup: CDR1 MGHRA, CDR2 YSYEKL. The CDR3 contains 15 residues. V lost 4 bases, J lost 2 bases, and 15 bases lay in between. The CDR3 nucleotides are TGCGCCAGCAGCCCCGTCCAGGGGTCCCCCTACGAGCAGTACTTC. Its protein product is CASSPVQGSPYEQYF.

This clone was seen a handful of times. V gene TRBV7-6 combines with J gene TRBJ1-6, with D possibly TRBD1 on 5 matching bases. This CDR3 is 15 amino acids long. Germline CDR1 is SGHVS and CDR2 is FNYEAQ. Trimming removed 4 bases from V and 8 bases from J, with 15 bases in between. In DNA form, the CDR3 reads TGTGCCAGCAGCTACCATAGGGGCGGGGATTCACCCCTCCACTTT. Its translation is CASSYHRGGDSPLHF.

This clone came up once. This sequence joins TRBV9 and TRBJ2-7; D gene unclear. CDR3 length equals 13 residues. CDR1 and CDR2 (germline): SGDLS, YYNGEE. V lost 2 bases and J lost 0, with 6 bases in between. CDR3 DNA: TGTGCCAGCAGCGTGTCTCCCTCCTACGAGCAGTACTTC. It is translated as CASSVSPSYEQYF.

This chain joins TRBV18 and TRBJ1-1; 8 bases are shared with TRBD1. The CDR3 extends over 18 amino acids. The ends lost 5 bases at V and 5 bases at J; junction bases unmatched: 19. Germline V gene sequence: CDR1 KGHSH, CDR2 LQKENI. The CDR3 nucleotides are TGTGCCAGCTCATCTCGCTCGGGGCCAGGGGGCAGTGATACTGAAGCTTTCTTT. Amino acid sequence: CASSSRSGPGGSDTEAFF.

The gene calls are TRBV11-2 and TRBJ1-1; D is undetermined. Trimming pared 0 bases from V and 8 bases from J, leaving 10 bases between. This CDR3 has 13 amino acids. Germline V CDR1 and CDR2: SGHAT, FQNNGV. This chain's CDR3 is CASSLERGQEAFF. As DNA, the CDR3 is TGTGCCAGCAGCTTAGAGCGAGGGCAGGAAGCTTTCTTT.

V is TRBV9 and J is TRBJ1-6; TRBD1 aligns across 7 bases. This CDR3 has 13 amino acids. Germline lookup yields CDR1 SGDLS and CDR2 YYNGEE. J lost 8 bases, V lost 1 base, and 0 bases had no gene match. The CDR3 region is CASSVTGDSPLHF. The CDR3 DNA follows: TGTGCCAGCAGCGTAACAGGGGATTCACCCCTCCACTTT.

The table lists this clone with a count of one. The gene calls are TRBV19 and TRBJ1-5; D is uncertain. V lost 0 bases and J lost 6, with 6 bases in between. This CDR3 contains 13 residues. Per germline, CDR1 LNHDA and CDR2 SQIVND (reference sequence). The CDR3 loop reads CASSIDTGQPQHF. CDR3 nucleotide sequence: TGTGCCAGTAGTATAGATACGGGTCAGCCCCAGCATTTT.

This chain links TRBV4-2 with TRBJ1-1; the match to TRBD1 covers 7 bases. Germline CDR1 and CDR2: LGHNA and YNFKEQ. The J segment lost 6 bases and the V segment lost 1 base, leaving 8 bases of the junction unmatched. There are 15 residues in the CDR3. The CDR3 sequence is CASSQGTGVRAEAFF. The DNA of the CDR3 is TGTGCCAGCAGCCAAGGCACAGGGGTACGGGCTGAAGCTTTCTTT.

V usage is TRBV6-5 and J usage is TRBJ2-3, with 12 nucleotides matching TRBD2. V shed 4 bases, J shed 3 bases, and the junction held 2 bases outside the gene matches. The length of the CDR3 is 15 residues. CDR1 is MNHEY, CDR2 SVGAGI, per germline. The CDR3 bases are TGTGCCAGCAGTTTCGGGACTAGCGGGACAGATACGCAGTATTTT. Its translation is CASSFGTSGTDTQYF.

This clone was counted once. The chain has TRBV25-1 and TRBJ2-7; D perhaps matches TRBD1 (6 bases). Trimming removed 2 bases from V and 2 bases from J, with 13 bases in between. This CDR3 contains 15 residues. Germline loops: CDR1 MGHDK, CDR2 SYGVNS. The CDR3 coding sequence is TGTGCCAGCAGTGAAATAGGACAGTTAACCTACGAGCAGTACTTC. Residues: CASSEIGQLTYEQYF.

The chain has TRBV19 and TRBJ1-1, with a possible D match to TRBD1 (6 bases). This CDR3 is built from 14 residues. V lost 5 bases and J 4 bases, leaving 14 bases between the germline ends. Germline V gene lookup returns CDR1 LNHDA and CDR2 SQIVND (reference sequence). CDR3 sequence (DNA): TGTGCCAGTAGTGTCACAGGGATCTCCACTGAAGCTTTCTTT. Its translation is CASSVTGISTEAFF. The variable domain in full, with the rest retrieved from reference TRBV19 and TRBJ1-1, is DGGITQSPKYLFRKEGQNVTLSCEQNLNHDAMYWYRQDPGQGLRLIYYSQIVNDFQKGDIAEGYSVSREKKESFPLTVTSAQKNPTAFYLCASSVTGISTEAFFGQGTRLTVV.

CDR3: CAISEPSTGVTGELFF. DNA of the CDR3: TGTGCCATCAGTGAGCCTTCGACAGGGGTGACCGGGGAGCTGTTTTTT. This chain connects TRBV10-3 to TRBJ2-2; 8 nucleotides match TRBD1. The CDR3 has 16 residues. From germline, CDR1 is ENHRY and CDR2 SYGVKD. The V gene end was trimmed by 2 bases and the J gene end by 5 bases; junction bases not matched to a gene: 7.

This clone has only a few counts. V usage is TRBV5-4 and J usage is TRBJ1-1; D might be TRBD1 (6 bases). Trimming cost V 0 bases and J 4 bases, with 16 bases left between them. Germline V gene data show CDR1 as SGHNT and CDR2 as YYREEE (reference sequence). The CDR3 spans 16 residues. CDR3 nucleotide sequence: TGTGCCAGCAGCTTGGGGGGGCGGGGGCGCGGCACTGAAGCTTTCTTT. Translation: CASSLGGRGRGTEAFF.

The V call is TRBV4-1, the J call TRBJ1-2, with 7 bases identical to TRBD1. This CDR3 has 14 amino acids. Trimming took 4 bases from V and 4 from J; bases not matched to a gene: 6. CDR1 is MGHRA and CDR2 is YSYEKL in the germline V gene. The CDR3 loop is CASSPGQSLYGYTF. In nucleotides, the CDR3 is TGCGCCAGCAGCCCGGGACAGTCTCTCTATGGCTACACCTTC.

The CDR3 region has the DNA TGTGCCAGCAGCGTAGCGCAGGGGTTTGAAGCTTTCTTT. Protein: CASSVAQGFEAFF. The genes are TRBV9 and TRBJ1-1; D is possibly TRBD1 (6 bases). V was cut by 0 bases and J by 7 bases, with 10 bases left in between. CDR3 length equals 13 residues. Germline loops: CDR1 SGDLS, CDR2 YYNGEE.

The V and J genes are TRBV4-2 and TRBJ2-4; 11 nucleotides line up with TRBD2. CDR1 and CDR2 from the germline V gene are LGHNA and YNFKEQ. The CDR3 covers 20 residues. Trimming took 4 bases from V and 0 from J; bases not matched to a gene: 14. The CDR3: CASSPGLAGGPRLAKNIQYF. The CDR3 nucleotides read TGTGCCAGCAGCCCGGGGCTAGCGGGAGGACCACGGCTAGCCAAAAACATTCAGTACTTC.

The genes are TRBV4-2 and TRBJ1-6; possible D gene TRBD1, 5 bases. Trimming pared 2 bases from V and 9 bases from J, leaving 20 bases between. Germline CDR1 and CDR2: LGHNA and YNFKEQ. The CDR3 contains 17 residues. The DNA for the CDR3 is TGTGCCAGCAGCCAATATCGCGGGGCGCTGGGTGGTTCACCCCTCCACTTT. This gives the protein CASSQYRGALGGSPLHF.

The rearrangement links TRBV7-3 to TRBJ1-1, with no clear D. Germline V gene lookup returns CDR1 SGHTA and CDR2 FQGTGA. The CDR3 contains 15 residues. The V end was cut by 0 bases, the J end by 5 bases, with 13 bases between. CDR3 residues: CASSLTGGTGTEAFF. CDR3 DNA: TGTGCCAGCAGCTTAACGGGAGGTACTGGGACTGAAGCTTTCTTT.